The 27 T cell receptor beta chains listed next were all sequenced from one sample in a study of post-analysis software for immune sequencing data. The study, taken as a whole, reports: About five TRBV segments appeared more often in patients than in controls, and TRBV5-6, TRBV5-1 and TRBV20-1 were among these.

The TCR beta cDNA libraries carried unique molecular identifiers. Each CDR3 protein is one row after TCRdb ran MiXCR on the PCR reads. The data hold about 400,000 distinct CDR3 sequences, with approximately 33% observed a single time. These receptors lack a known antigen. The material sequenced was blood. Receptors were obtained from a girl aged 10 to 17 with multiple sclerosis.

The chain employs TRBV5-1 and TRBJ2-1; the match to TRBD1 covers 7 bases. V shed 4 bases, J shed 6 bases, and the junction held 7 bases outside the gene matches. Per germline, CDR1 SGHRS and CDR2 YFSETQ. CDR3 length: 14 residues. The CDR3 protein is CASSDQDRSNEQFF. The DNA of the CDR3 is TGCGCCAGCAGCGATCAGGACAGGTCCAATGAGCAGTTCTTC.

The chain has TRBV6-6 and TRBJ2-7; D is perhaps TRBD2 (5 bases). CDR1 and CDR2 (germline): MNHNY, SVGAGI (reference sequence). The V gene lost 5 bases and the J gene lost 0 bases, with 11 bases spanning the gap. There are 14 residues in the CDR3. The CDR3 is CASSPAGASYEQYF. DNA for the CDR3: TGTGCCAGCAGTCCGGCGGGCGCCTCCTACGAGCAGTACTTC.

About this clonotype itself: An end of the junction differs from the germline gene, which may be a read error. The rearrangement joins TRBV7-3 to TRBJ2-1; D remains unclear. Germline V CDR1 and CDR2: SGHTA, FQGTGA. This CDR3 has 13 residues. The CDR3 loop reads CASSLTSGSEQSF. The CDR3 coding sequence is TGTGCCAGCAGCTTAACGTCGGGCAGCGAGCAGTCCTTC.

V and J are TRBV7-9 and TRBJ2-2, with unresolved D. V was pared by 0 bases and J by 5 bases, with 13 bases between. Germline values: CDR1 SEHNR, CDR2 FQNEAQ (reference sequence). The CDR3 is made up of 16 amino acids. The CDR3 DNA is TGTGCCAGCAGCTTAGCGTTCGAGGTATCGACCGGGGAGCTGTTTTTT. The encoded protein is CASSLAFEVSTGELFF.

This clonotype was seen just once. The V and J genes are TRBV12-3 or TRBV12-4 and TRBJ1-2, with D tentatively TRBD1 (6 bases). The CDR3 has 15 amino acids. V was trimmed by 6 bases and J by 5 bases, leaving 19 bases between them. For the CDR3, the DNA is TGTGCCAGCAGGACAGGTTCGGACAGACCTTATGGCTACACCTTC. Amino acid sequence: CASRTGSDRPYGYTF.

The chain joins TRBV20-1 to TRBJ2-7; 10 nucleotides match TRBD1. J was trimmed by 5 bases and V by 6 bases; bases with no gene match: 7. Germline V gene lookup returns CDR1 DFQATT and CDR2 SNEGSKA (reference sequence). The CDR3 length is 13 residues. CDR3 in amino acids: CSAAGTGVDEQYF. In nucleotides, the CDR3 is TGCAGTGCCGCCGGGACAGGGGTTGACGAGCAGTACTTC.

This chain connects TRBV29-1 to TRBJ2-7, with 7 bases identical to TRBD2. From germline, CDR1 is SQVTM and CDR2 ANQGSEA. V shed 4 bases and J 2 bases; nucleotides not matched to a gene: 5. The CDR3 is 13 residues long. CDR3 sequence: CSVGRAGAYEQYF. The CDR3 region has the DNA TGCAGCGTTGGCAGGGCGGGGGCCTACGAGCAGTACTTC.

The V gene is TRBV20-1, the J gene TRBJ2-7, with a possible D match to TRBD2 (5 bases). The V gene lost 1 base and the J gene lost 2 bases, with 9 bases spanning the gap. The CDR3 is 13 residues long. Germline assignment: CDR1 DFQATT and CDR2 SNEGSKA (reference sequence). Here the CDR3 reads CSARGDYTYEQYF. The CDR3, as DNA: TGCAGTGCTAGAGGTGACTACACCTACGAGCAGTACTTC.

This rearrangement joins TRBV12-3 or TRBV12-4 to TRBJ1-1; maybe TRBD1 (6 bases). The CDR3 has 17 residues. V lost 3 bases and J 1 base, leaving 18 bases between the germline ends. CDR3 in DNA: TGTGCCAGCAGTTTGAACCTACAGGGCCCTGCGAACACTGAAGCTTTCTTT. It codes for CASSLNLQGPANTEAFF.

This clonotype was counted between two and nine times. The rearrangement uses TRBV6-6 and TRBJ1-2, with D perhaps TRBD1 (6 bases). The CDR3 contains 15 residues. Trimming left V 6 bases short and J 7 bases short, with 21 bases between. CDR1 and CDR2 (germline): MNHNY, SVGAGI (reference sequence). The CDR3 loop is CASSPVRSGEGGYTF. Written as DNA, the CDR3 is TGTGCCAGCAGCCCAGTTCGTTCAGGGGAAGGTGGCTACACCTTC.

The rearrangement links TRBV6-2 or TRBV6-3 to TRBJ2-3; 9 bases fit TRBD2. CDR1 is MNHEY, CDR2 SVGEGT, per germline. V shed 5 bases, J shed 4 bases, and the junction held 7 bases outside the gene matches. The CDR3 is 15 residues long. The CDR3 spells CASSLSGGPADTQYF. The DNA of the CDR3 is TGTGCCAGCAGTCTAAGCGGGGGGCCGGCAGATACGCAGTATTTT.

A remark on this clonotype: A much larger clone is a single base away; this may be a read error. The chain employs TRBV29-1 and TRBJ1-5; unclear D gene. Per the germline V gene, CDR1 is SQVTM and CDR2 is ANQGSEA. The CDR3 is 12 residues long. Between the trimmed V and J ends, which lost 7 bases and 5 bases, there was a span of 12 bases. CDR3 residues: CSAADMDQPQHF. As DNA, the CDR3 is TGCAGCGCTGCGGATATGGATCAGCCCCAGCATTTT.

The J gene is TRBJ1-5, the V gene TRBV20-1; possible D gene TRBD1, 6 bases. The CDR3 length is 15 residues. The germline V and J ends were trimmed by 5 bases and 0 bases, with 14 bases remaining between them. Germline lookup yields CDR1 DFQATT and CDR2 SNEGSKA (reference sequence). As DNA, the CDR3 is TGCAGTGCTGCTACAGGGTGGGCTAGCAATCAGCCCCAGCATTTT. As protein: CSAATGWASNQPQHF.

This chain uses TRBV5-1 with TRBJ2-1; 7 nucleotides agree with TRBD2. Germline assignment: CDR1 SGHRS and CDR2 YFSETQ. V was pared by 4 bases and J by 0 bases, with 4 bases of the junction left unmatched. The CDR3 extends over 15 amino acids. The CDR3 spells CASSHPSGSYNEQFF. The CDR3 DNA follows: TGCGCCAGCAGCCATCCTAGCGGCTCCTACAATGAGCAGTTCTTC.

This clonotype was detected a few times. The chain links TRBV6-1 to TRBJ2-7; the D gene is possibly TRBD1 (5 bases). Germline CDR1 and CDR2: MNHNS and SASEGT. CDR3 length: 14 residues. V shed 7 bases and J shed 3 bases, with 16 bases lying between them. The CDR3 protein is CASTRTRTRYEQYF. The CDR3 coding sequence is TGTGCCAGCACCCGGACAAGAACCCGCTACGAGCAGTACTTC.

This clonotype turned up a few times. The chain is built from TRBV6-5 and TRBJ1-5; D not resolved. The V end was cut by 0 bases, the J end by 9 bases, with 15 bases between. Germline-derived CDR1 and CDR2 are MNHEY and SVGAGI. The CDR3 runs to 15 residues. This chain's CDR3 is CASSYSGSDDRPQHF. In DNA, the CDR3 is TGTGCCAGCAGTTACTCGGGATCAGATGATCGGCCCCAGCATTTT.

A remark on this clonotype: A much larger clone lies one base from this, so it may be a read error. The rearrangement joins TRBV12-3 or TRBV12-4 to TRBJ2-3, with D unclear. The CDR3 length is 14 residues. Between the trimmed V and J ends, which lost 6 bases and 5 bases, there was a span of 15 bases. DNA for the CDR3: TGTGCCAGCAGCATAAGCGTGGTTGAAGATACGCAGTATTTT. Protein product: CASSISVVEDTQYF.

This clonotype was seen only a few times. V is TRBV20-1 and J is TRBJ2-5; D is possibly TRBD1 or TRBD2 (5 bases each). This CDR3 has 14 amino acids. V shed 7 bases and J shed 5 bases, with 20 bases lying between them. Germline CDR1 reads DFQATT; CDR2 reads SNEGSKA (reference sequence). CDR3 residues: CSVIGRGVDETQYF. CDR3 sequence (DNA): TGCAGTGTCATTGGTAGAGGGGTTGACGAGACCCAGTACTTC.

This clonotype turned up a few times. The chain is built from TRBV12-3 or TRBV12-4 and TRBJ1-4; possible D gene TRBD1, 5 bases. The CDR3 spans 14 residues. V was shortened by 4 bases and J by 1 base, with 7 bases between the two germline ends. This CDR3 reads CASSWRGTNEKLFF. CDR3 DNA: TGTGCCAGCAGTTGGAGGGGAACTAATGAAAAACTGTTTTTT.

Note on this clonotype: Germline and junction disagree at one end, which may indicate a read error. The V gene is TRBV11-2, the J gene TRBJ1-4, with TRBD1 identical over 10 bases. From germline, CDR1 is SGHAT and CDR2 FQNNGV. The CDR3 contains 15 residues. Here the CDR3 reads CASSFGDRGNEELFF. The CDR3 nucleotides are TGTGCCAGCAGCTTTGGGGACAGGGGAAATGAAGAACTGTTTTTT.

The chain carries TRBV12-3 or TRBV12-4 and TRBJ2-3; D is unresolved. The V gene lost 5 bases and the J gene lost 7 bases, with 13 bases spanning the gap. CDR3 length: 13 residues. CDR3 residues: CASSQDLRYTQYF. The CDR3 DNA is TGTGCCAGCAGTCAAGACCTCAGGTATACGCAGTATTTT.

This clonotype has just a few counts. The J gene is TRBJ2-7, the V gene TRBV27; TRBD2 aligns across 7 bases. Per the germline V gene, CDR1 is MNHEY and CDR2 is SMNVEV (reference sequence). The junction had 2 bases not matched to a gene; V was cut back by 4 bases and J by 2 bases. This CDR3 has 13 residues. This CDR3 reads CASSSGLPYEQYF. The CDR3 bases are TGTGCCAGCAGTTCGGGACTACCCTACGAGCAGTACTTC.

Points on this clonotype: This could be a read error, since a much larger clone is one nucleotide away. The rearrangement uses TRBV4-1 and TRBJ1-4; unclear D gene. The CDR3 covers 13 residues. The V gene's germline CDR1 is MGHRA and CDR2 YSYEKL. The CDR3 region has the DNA TGCGCCAGCAGCCAAGTAAAGAATGGAAAACTGTTTTTT. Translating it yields CASSQVKNGKLFF.

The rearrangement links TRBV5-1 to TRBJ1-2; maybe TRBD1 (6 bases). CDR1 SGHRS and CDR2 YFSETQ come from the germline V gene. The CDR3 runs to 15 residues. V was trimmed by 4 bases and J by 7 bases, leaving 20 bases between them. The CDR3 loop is CASSPPLGGGGGYTF. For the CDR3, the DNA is TGCGCCAGCAGCCCGCCTTTGGGGGGCGGAGGTGGCTACACCTTC.

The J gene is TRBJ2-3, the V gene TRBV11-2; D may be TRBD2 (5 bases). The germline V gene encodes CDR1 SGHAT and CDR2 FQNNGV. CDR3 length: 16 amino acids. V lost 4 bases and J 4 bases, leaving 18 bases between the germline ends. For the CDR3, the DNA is TGTGCCAGCAGCTCCCCTTCCTCTTACGGGGCAGATACGCAGTATTTT. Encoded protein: CASSSPSSYGADTQYF.

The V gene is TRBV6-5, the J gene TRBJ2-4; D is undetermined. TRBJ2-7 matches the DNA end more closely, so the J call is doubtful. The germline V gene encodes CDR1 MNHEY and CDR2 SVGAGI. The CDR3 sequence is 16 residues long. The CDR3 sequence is CASSSQPRSISYEQYF. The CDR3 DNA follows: TGTGCCAGCAGTTCCCAACCCCGGAGTATTTCCTACGAGCAGTACTTC.

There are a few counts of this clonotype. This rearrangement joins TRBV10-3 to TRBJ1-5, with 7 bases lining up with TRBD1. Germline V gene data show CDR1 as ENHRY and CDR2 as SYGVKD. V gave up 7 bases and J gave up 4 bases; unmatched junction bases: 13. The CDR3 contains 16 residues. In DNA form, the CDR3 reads TGTGCCATCACTCGGCAGGGGGAGAAGAAGAATCAGCCCCAGCATTTT. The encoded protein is CAITRQGEKKNQPQHF.